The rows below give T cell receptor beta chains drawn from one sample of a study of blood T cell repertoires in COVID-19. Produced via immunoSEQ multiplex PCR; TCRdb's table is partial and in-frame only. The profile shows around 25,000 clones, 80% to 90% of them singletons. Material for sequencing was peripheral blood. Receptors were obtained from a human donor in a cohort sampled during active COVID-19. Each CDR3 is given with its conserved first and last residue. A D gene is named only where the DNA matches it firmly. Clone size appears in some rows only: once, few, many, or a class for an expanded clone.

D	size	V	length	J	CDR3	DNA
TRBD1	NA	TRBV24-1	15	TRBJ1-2	CATSNARGRGYGYTF	TGTGCCACCAGCAATGCAAGGGGGCGCGGATATGGCTACACCTTC
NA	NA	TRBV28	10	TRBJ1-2	CASSRKSYTF	TGTGCCAGCAGCAGGAAAAGCTACACCTTC
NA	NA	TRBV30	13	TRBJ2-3	CAWRGTSTDTQYF	TGTGCCTGGCGTGGGACTAGCACAGATACGCAGTATTTT
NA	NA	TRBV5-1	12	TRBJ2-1	CASSFEANEQFF	TGCGCCAGCAGCTTCGAGGCAAATGAGCAGTTCTTC
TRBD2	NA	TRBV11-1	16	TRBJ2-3	CASSPRTSGRPNTQYF	TGTGCCAGCAGCCCCAGGACTAGCGGACGACCTAATACGCAGTATTTT
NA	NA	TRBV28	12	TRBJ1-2	CASSFIGYGYTF	TGTGCCAGCAGTTTTATCGGCTATGGCTACACCTTC
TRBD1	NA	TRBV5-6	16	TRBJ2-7	CASSSPGQRPSYEQYF	TGTGCCAGCAGCTCACCGGGACAGCGGCCATCCTACGAGCAGTACTTC
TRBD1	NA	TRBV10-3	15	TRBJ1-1	CAISDRGGGDTEAFF	TGTGCCATCAGCGACAGGGGTGGAGGAGACACTGAAGCTTTCTTT
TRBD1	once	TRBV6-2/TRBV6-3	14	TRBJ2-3	CASSPGQGTDTQYF	TGTGCCAGCAGCCCCGGACAGGGCACAGATACGCAGTATTTT
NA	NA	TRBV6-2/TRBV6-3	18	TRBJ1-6	CASSYGLRSSSYNSPLHF	TGTGCCAGCAGTTACGGACTCCGTTCTAGCTCCTATAATTCACCCCTCCACTTT
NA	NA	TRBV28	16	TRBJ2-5	CASSLGQPTEVETQYF	TGTGCCAGCAGTTTAGGCCAACCCACGGAGGTCGAGACCCAGTACTTC
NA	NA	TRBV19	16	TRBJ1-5	CASSRGDLYSNQPQHF	TGTGCCAGTAGTAGGGGGGACCTCTATAGCAATCAGCCCCAGCATTTT
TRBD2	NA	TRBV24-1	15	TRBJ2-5	CATGTGSGFGETQYF	TGTGCCACCGGGACGGGTAGCGGGTTTGGCGAGACCCAGTACTTC
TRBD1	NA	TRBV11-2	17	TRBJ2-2	CASSFFAGGAGTGELFF	TGTGCCAGCAGCTTTTTTGCAGGGGGCGCGGGCACCGGGGAGCTGTTTTTT
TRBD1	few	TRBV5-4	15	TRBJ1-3	CASSADRGPGNTIYF	TGTGCCAGCAGCGCGGACAGGGGGCCCGGAAACACCATATATTTT
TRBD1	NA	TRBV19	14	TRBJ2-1	CASRPGQGSNEQFF	TGTGCCAGCAGACCGGGACAGGGCAGCAATGAGCAGTTCTTC